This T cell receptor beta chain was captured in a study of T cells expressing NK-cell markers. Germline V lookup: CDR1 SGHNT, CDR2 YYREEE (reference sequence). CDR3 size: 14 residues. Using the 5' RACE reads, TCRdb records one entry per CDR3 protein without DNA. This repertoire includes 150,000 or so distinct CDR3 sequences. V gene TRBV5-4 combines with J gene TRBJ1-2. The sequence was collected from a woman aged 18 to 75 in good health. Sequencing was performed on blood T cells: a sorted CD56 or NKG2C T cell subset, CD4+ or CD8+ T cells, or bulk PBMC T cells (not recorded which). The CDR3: CASSLSTDNYGYTF.